Following are 19 T cell receptor beta chains from one sample sequenced in a study of response to subunit inactivated influenza vaccine (dated by TCRdb to the late 2010s). Libraries were constructed by RT-PCR. TCRdb records Illumina HiSeq 2500 as the sequencer. TCRdb applied fastp at Q25 and MiXCR to the public reads, then kept only in-frame beta chains. For every CDR3 protein sequence, its rows merge into one entry that carries the most common genes and DNA. The sample profile shows roughly 550,000 distinct CDR3 sequences; roughly 25% of them were found once. The ten largest clonotypes hold 2.5% to 3.5% of the sample. These data also featured in a second study, about T cells expressing NK-cell markers. Reported in the second study: 5'RACE template switching, by which a universal primer site and unique molecular identifiers were added, was used to make TCR beta cDNA libraries.

The sequenced sample was CD4+ T cells sorted from PBMCs, obtained roughly 12 days after vaccination. Receptors originate from a man aged 45-60 years who received an inactivated influenza vaccine. Donor details come from another sample of the same person, matched by shared clones.

Regarding this clonotype: The CDR3 does not close with the conserved phenylalanine or tryptophan, likely indicating a read error. Because the CDR3's place on the DNA is in doubt, the DNA is left out and the CDR3 is given as listed by TCRdb. V gene TRBV2 combines with J gene TRBJ1-1. The CDR3 has 10 residues if both end residues are counted. Germline V lookup: CDR1 SNHLY, CDR2 FYNNEI. This CDR3 reads CASSELSHLI.

This rearrangement joins TRBV29-1 to TRBJ2-5; D could derive from TRBD1 or TRBD2 (7 bases each). The CDR3 contains 14 residues. With 6 bases removed from V and 4 bases from J, the gap between germline ends came to 18 bases. Germline V gene lookup returns CDR1 SQVTM and CDR2 ANQGSEA. DNA of the CDR3: TGCAGCGTCTCCGAGGGAGGGGGCGGAGAGACCCAGTACTTC. It is translated as CSVSEGGGGETQYF.

This clonotype has only a few counts. This chain joins TRBV29-1 and TRBJ2-3; 9 nucleotides agree with TRBD2. This CDR3 spans 15 amino acids. Unmatched junction bases numbered 7, after V lost 6 bases and J lost 0 bases. CDR1 and CDR2 (germline): SQVTM, ANQGSEA. The CDR3 DNA reads as TGCAGCGTGGCGGGGGGGGTTTTTAGCACAGATACGCAGTATTTT. Translated: CSVAGGVFSTDTQYF.

The chain recombines TRBV5-5 with TRBJ2-7; maybe TRBD1 (6 bases). Germline CDR1 and CDR2: SGHKS and YYEKEE (reference sequence). Deletions cut 3 bases from V and 9 bases from J, with 10 bases between. There are 11 residues in the CDR3. The CDR3 protein is CASSYGQSQYF. CDR3 bases: TGTGCCAGCAGCTACGGACAGTCGCAGTACTTC.

This clonotype was seen a few times. The CDR3 nucleotides are TGTGCCAGCAGCCAAGAACAGGGTAACGGCTACACCTTC. Residues: CASSQEQGNGYTF. This chain joins TRBV3-1 and TRBJ1-2; perhaps TRBD1 as D (6 bases). CDR1 is LGHDT, CDR2 YNNKEL, per germline (reference sequence). Trimming removed 0 bases from V and 8 bases from J, with 10 bases in between. This CDR3 has 13 residues.

The V and J genes are TRBV3-1 and TRBJ1-2; TRBD1 is a possible D gene (6 bases). The CDR3 is 15 residues long. The germline gives CDR1 LGHDT, CDR2 YNNKEL (reference sequence). V dropped 4 bases and J dropped 5 bases, with 17 bases sitting between them. For the CDR3, the DNA is TGTGCCAGCAGCCCGATTTATGGGACAAGATATGGCTACACCTTC. This sequence encodes CASSPIYGTRYGYTF. Full variable domain (rest looked up from reference TRBV3-1 and TRBJ1-2): DTAVSQTPKYLVTQMGNDKSIKCEQNLGHDTMYWYKQDSKKFLKIMFSYNNKELIINETVPNRFSPKSPDKAHLNLHINSLELGDSAVYFCASSPIYGTRYGYTFGSGTRLTVV.

This clonotype was counted only a few times. CDR3 residues: CASSLIRDSSGANVLTF. The CDR3 DNA reads as TGTGCCAGCAGCTTAATCCGGGACAGCTCTGGGGCCAACGTCCTGACTTTC. V usage is TRBV7-2 and J usage is TRBJ2-6, with TRBD1 matching 7 bases. The CDR3 is 17 residues long. V lost 2 bases and J lost 0; bases outside the gene matches: 4. Looked up from germline, CDR1 is SGHTA and CDR2 is FQGNSA.

This clonotype was observed a few times. CDR3: CASKRTTNEKLFF. CDR3 in DNA: TGTGCCAGCAAAAGGACAACTAATGAAAAACTGTTTTTT. The chain recombines TRBV2 with TRBJ1-4; D is uncertain. The CDR3 extends over 13 amino acids. Germline CDR1 is SNHLY and CDR2 is FYNNEI. The V end was cut by 7 bases, the J end by 0 bases, with 6 bases between. The full variable domain, in which reference TRBV2 and TRBJ1-4 provide the parts outside the CDR3, is EPEVTQTPSHQVTQMGQEVILRCVPISNHLYFYWYRQILGQKVEFLVSFYNNEISEKSEIFDDQFSVERPDGSNFTLKIRSTKLEDSAMYFCASKRTTNEKLFFGSGTQLSVL.

This clonotype has a handful of counts. V usage is TRBV10-3 and J usage is TRBJ2-7; TRBD2 matches at 8 bases. Trimming at V came to 4 bases and at J to 3 bases, leaving 14 bases not matched to a gene. CDR3 length equals 17 residues. The V gene's germline CDR1 is ENHRY and CDR2 SYGVKD. CDR3 sequence reads: CAISGKKVAGTFYEQYF. Here the CDR3 DNA reads TGTGCCATCAGTGGAAAAAAAGTAGCGGGGACCTTCTACGAGCAGTACTTC.

J is TRBJ2-1 and V is TRBV4-2; 9 nucleotides align to TRBD1. The junction had 6 bases not matched to a gene; V was cut back by 0 bases and J by 9 bases. CDR1 and CDR2 from the germline V gene are LGHNA and YNFKEQ. There are 15 residues in the CDR3. CDR3 sequence: CASSQDRQGGGEQFF. DNA for the CDR3: TGTGCCAGCAGCCAAGATCGACAGGGGGGAGGTGAGCAGTTCTTC.

This sequence joins TRBV7-9 and TRBJ2-4; D gene uncertain. The germline CDR1 and CDR2 sequences are SEHNR and FQNEAQ (reference sequence). Trimming cost V 1 base and J 14 bases, with 12 bases left between them. The CDR3 length is 12 residues. Here the CDR3 reads CASSLDLGEEYF. In nucleotides, the CDR3 is TGTGCCAGCAGCTTAGATCTAGGAGAAGAGTACTTC.

The gene calls are TRBV29-1 and TRBJ2-2; no clear D gene. This CDR3 comprises 13 residues. V was trimmed by 3 bases and J by 0 bases, leaving 5 bases between them. The germline V gene has CDR1 SQVTM and CDR2 ANQGSEA. CDR3 sequence reads: CSVDAANTGELFF. In nucleotides, the CDR3 is TGCAGCGTTGACGCGGCGAACACCGGGGAGCTGTTTTTT.

The chain uses TRBV28 and TRBJ2-3; TRBD1 is a possible D gene (8 bases). Deletions cut 6 bases from V and 4 bases from J, with 17 bases between. This CDR3 region has 15 residues. Germline V gives CDR1 MDHEN, CDR2 SYDVKM. CDR3 sequence (DNA): TGTGCCAGCAGCTATCCACAGGGGGGGCCAGATACGCAGTATTTT. This sequence encodes CASSYPQGGPDTQYF.

The J gene is TRBJ1-6, the V gene TRBV7-2; D gene uncertain. Deletions cut 6 bases from V and 9 bases from J, with 15 bases between. Germline values: CDR1 SGHTA, CDR2 FQGNSA. This CDR3 contains 14 residues. CDR3 amino acids: CASSTRWQASPLHF. CDR3 nucleotides: TGTGCCAGCAGTACCAGGTGGCAGGCTTCACCCCTCCACTTT.

The genes are TRBV5-6 and TRBJ2-1; 10 positions match TRBD2. Trimming removed 3 bases from V and 8 bases from J; junction bases left unmatched: 11. This CDR3 has 16 residues. From germline, CDR1 is SGHDT and CDR2 YYEEEE. The CDR3: CASSSDRLAGKDEQFF. The CDR3 DNA is TGTGCCAGCAGCTCCGACCGACTAGCGGGCAAGGATGAGCAGTTCTTC.

The chain has TRBV20-1 and TRBJ2-1, with TRBD2 matching over 10 bases. Germline V gives CDR1 DFQATT, CDR2 SNEGSKA (reference sequence). V shed 5 bases and J 6 bases; nucleotides not matched to a gene: 13. This CDR3 has 16 amino acids. The CDR3 DNA reads TGCAGTGCTCGCAGGGGTAGCGGGGGGCAGTCCAATGAGCAGTTCTTC. Residues: CSARRGSGGQSNEQFF.

The CDR3 reads CASSLAGITGEKLFF. The DNA for the CDR3 is TGCGCCAGCAGCTTGGCCGGCATTACTGGTGAAAAACTGTTTTTT. The chain joins TRBV5-1 to TRBJ1-4, with no clear D. The CDR3 covers 15 residues. Trimming took off 0 bases at V and 7 bases at J, with 13 bases between the two ends. Germline V CDR1 and CDR2: SGHRS, YFSETQ.

This clonotype has just a few counts. The chain carries TRBV29-1 and TRBJ1-4; TRBD1 matches at 8 bases. The ends lost 5 bases at V and 4 bases at J; junction bases unmatched: 3. Germline loops: CDR1 SQVTM, CDR2 ANQGSEA. The CDR3 totals 13 residues. In nucleotides, the CDR3 is TGCAGCGTTCGTACAGGGGGTAATGAAAAACTGTTTTTT. Translation: CSVRTGGNEKLFF.

The chain couples TRBV20-1 to TRBJ2-5; either TRBD1 or TRBD2 may fit D (5 bases each). Germline V gene sequence: CDR1 DFQATT, CDR2 SNEGSKA (reference sequence). The CDR3 sequence is 11 residues long. V was shortened by 1 base and J by 5 bases, with 5 bases between the two germline ends. The CDR3 loop reads CSARGGETQYF. The CDR3 DNA is TGCAGTGCTAGAGGGGGGGAGACCCAGTACTTC.